The 26 T cell receptor beta chains listed next were all sequenced from one sample in a study of Graves' ophthalmopathy and Graves' hyperthyroidism. TCR beta CDR3 regions were amplified from RNA transcripts. The library came from an HTBI-primed first-round RT-PCR and a second-round multiplex PCR. A single record per CDR3 protein comes from TCRdb applying MiXCR to the multiplex PCR reads. The sample includes some 360,000 distinct CDR3 sequences, 17% of them seen just once. The sample taken for sequencing was peripheral blood. The receptors were gathered from an adult woman with stable Graves' hyperthyroidism.

This clonotype showed up many times. The chain links TRBV20-1 to TRBJ2-7; D ambiguous. V was clipped by 2 bases and J by 7 bases, with 18 bases between them. CDR3 length equals 14 residues. Germline CDR1 and CDR2: DFQATT and SNEGSKA (reference sequence). The CDR3 nucleotides read TGCAGTGCTAGATTAGACCTCGCGGCCGGGGAGCAGTACTTC. This gives the protein CSARLDLAAGEQYF.

This clonotype was counted many times. The chain joins TRBV29-1 to TRBJ2-7; 9 bases are a match to TRBD2. Germline assignment: CDR1 SQVTM and CDR2 ANQGSEA. The CDR3 loop spans 14 amino acids. Trimming took 4 bases from V and 1 from J; bases not matched to a gene: 5. The CDR3 nucleotides are TGCAGCGTTGTGGGGACTAGCAGTTCCTACGAGCAGTACTTC. Its protein is CSVVGTSSSYEQYF.

This clonotype was recorded many times. The V call is TRBV6-5, the J call TRBJ2-6, with a weak D call TRBD2 (5 bases). Trimming pared 4 bases from V and 4 bases from J, leaving 8 bases between. CDR3 length: 14 residues. The germline V gene encodes CDR1 MNHEY and CDR2 SVGAGI. CDR3 region: CASSSSGGANVLTF. CDR3 sequence (DNA): TGTGCCAGCAGTTCCAGCGGAGGGGCCAACGTCCTGACTTTC.

This clonotype was seen many times. This chain connects TRBV19 to TRBJ2-7; unclear D gene. CDR3 length: 14 residues. The germline gives CDR1 LNHDA, CDR2 SQIVND (reference sequence). Deletions cut 1 base from V and 4 bases from J, with 11 bases between. CDR3 bases: TGTGCCAGTAGTATAGGTGCGGAGCCATACGAGCAGTACTTC. Its protein is CASSIGAEPYEQYF. Complete variable domain (other parts from reference TRBV19 and TRBJ2-7): DGGITQSPKYLFRKEGQNVTLSCEQNLNHDAMYWYRQDPGQGLRLIYYSQIVNDFQKGDIAEGYSVSREKKESFPLTVTSAQKNPTAFYLCASSIGAEPYEQYFGPGTRLTVT.

This clonotype was seen ten or more times. The chain joins TRBV2 to TRBJ2-7; 10 positions agree with TRBD1. CDR3 length: 14 amino acids. CDR1 and CDR2 (germline): SNHLY, FYNNEI. Trimming cost V 4 bases and J 2 bases; bases outside gene matches: 2. CDR3 in amino acids: CASSGGQGAYEQYF. In DNA form, the CDR3 reads TGTGCCAGCAGTGGCGGACAGGGGGCCTACGAGCAGTACTTC.

This chain joins TRBV28 and TRBJ1-2; D is undetermined. CDR3 size: 11 residues. From germline, CDR1 is MDHEN and CDR2 SYDVKM. The V end was cut by 3 bases, the J end by 7 bases, with 6 bases between. The CDR3 sequence is CASSFRRGYTF. Written as DNA, the CDR3 is TGTGCCAGCAGTTTTCGACGTGGCTACACCTTC.

This clonotype has only a few counts. It may be a read error: a sequence one base away is much more abundant. The chain combines TRBV6-2 or TRBV6-3 with TRBJ2-5; D gene ambiguous. CDR1 is MNHEY, CDR2 SVGEGT, per germline. Trimming removed 11 bases from V and 0 bases from J, with 10 bases in between. The CDR3 loop spans 12 amino acids. CDR3 DNA sequence: TGTGCCTGCAACTCGAACCAAGAGACCCAGTACTTC. Its protein is CACNSNQETQYF.

This clonotype was seen at least ten times. The CDR3 sequence is CASSLGGRPRETQYF. CDR3 in DNA: TGTGCCAGCAGTTTAGGCGGGAGGCCCAGGGAGACCCAGTACTTC. V and J are TRBV28 and TRBJ2-5; TRBD2 matches 8 bases. J was trimmed by 5 bases and V by 2 bases; bases with no gene match: 7. Germline loops: CDR1 MDHEN, CDR2 SYDVKM. CDR3 size: 15 residues.

This clonotype has at least ten counts. The rearrangement uses TRBV5-1 and TRBJ1-2, with D possibly TRBD1 on 6 matching bases. This CDR3 spans 18 amino acids. Per the germline V gene, CDR1 is SGHRS and CDR2 is YFSETQ. Trimming shortened V by 5 bases and J by 0 bases, and 23 bases separated the two germline ends. CDR3 nucleotides: TGCGCCAGCAGATACTCGGACCAGGACAGCTACTCTAACTATGGCTACACCTTC. Translating gives CASRYSDQDSYSNYGYTF.

This clonotype was picked up many times. V and J are TRBV6-1 and TRBJ2-2; tentatively, D is TRBD2 (6 bases). Trimming took off 9 bases at V and 3 bases at J, with 11 bases between the two ends. The CDR3 loop spans 13 amino acids. Germline V gene data show CDR1 as MNHNS and CDR2 as SASEGT. CDR3 residues: CASNLAYTGELFF. CDR3 in DNA: TGTGCCAGTAACCTAGCGTACACCGGGGAGCTGTTTTTT.

This clonotype was recorded at least ten times. The chain couples TRBV28 to TRBJ2-7; D might be TRBD1 (6 bases). Germline-derived CDR1 and CDR2 are MDHEN and SYDVKM. CDR3 length: 13 residues. V shed 5 bases and J shed 2 bases, with 10 bases lying between them. The CDR3 DNA sequence: TGTGCCAGCAGTAATTACAGGGCCTACGAGCAGTACTTC. The encoded protein is CASSNYRAYEQYF.

This clonotype was found many times. The chain carries TRBV30 and TRBJ1-2; TRBD1 matches 7 bases. Germline assignment: CDR1 GTSNPN and CDR2 SVGIG (reference sequence). V lost 1 base and J lost 4; bases outside the gene matches: 12. The CDR3 consists of 16 residues. Here the CDR3 DNA reads TGTGCCTGGAGTGCCCCTCGGACAGGCCTTGGCTATGGCTACACCTTC. Protein product: CAWSAPRTGLGYGYTF.

Turning to this clonotype: A much bigger clone sits one base away, suggesting this may be a read error. The rearrangement uses TRBV5-1 and TRBJ1-1; 8 bases agree with TRBD1. Germline CDR1 reads SGHRS; CDR2 reads YFSETQ. V shed 1 base, J shed 1 base, and the junction held 6 bases outside the gene matches. The length of the CDR3 is 16 residues. Here the CDR3 reads CASSLYQTGANTEAFF. The CDR3 DNA is TGCGCCAGCAGCTTGTATCAGACAGGGGCGAACACTGAAGCTTTCTTT.

The CDR3 coding sequence is TGTGCCAGCAGCCGACAGGCTGATATGAACACTGAAGCTTTCTTT. Amino acid sequence: CASSRQADMNTEAFF. The V gene is TRBV27, the J gene TRBJ1-1, with TRBD1 as a possible D gene (6 bases). Germline CDR1 is MNHEY and CDR2 is SMNVEV (reference sequence). The CDR3 has 15 amino acids. The V gene lost 6 bases and the J gene lost 0 bases, with 14 bases spanning the gap.

This clonotype was recorded many times. The CDR3 coding sequence is TGTGCCAGCGGCTTCCGGGTCCCCGAGCAGTACTTC. Its protein product is CASGFRVPEQYF. The gene calls are TRBV28 and TRBJ2-7; D remains unclear. CDR1 MDHEN and CDR2 SYDVKM come from the germline V gene. Trimming took 8 bases from V and 6 from J, leaving 14 bases between them. The CDR3 totals 12 residues.

There are many counts of this clonotype. The chain employs TRBV6-2 or TRBV6-3 and TRBJ2-2; 9 bases agree with TRBD2. The CDR3 covers 20 residues. Germline values: CDR1 MNHEY, CDR2 SVGEGT. V was clipped by 2 bases and J by 1 base; unmatched bases: 14. CDR3 in amino acids: CASSYGPLLTSGQNTGELFF. The CDR3 coding sequence is TGTGCCAGCAGTTACGGGCCCCTCCTCACTAGCGGGCAGAACACCGGGGAGCTGTTTTTT.

This clonotype was detected ten times or more. This CDR3 reads CASSYVREAPQETQYF. Here the CDR3 DNA reads TGTGCCAGCAGTTACGTCCGGGAGGCCCCCCAAGAGACCCAGTACTTC. The chain couples TRBV6-2 or TRBV6-3 to TRBJ2-5, with 7 positions matching TRBD2. The germline gives CDR1 MNHEY, CDR2 SVGEGT. The CDR3 sequence is 16 residues long. V gave up 2 bases and J gave up 1 base; unmatched junction bases: 7.

The V and J genes are TRBV24-1 and TRBJ2-2; D unclear. Trimming pared 0 bases from V and 4 bases from J, leaving 8 bases between. Germline V gene sequence: CDR1 KGHDR, CDR2 SFDVKD. The CDR3 has 15 amino acids. CDR3 sequence (DNA): TGTGCCACCAGTGATTTGGAAGATACCACCGGGGAGCTGTTTTTT. This sequence encodes CATSDLEDTTGELFF.

In this sample, this clonotype turned up many times. The V and J genes are TRBV11-3 and TRBJ2-2; 7 nucleotides agree with TRBD1. This CDR3 has 15 amino acids. Losses at the gene ends were 3 bases for V and 3 bases for J; bases not matched to a gene: 4. In germline, CDR1 is SGHNT, CDR2 YENEEA. The CDR3 nucleotides are TGTGCCAGCAGCTTCCGACAGGGCTACACCGGGGAGCTGTTTTTT. Protein sequence: CASSFRQGYTGELFF.

At least ten counts were recorded for this clonotype. The rearrangement joins TRBV6-1 to TRBJ1-1; 9 bases match TRBD1. CDR1 and CDR2 (germline): MNHNS, SASEGT. Trimming removed 3 bases from V and 5 bases from J; junction bases left unmatched: 4. The CDR3 runs 14 residues. The CDR3 region is CASSDGQGITEAFF. CDR3 sequence (DNA): TGTGCCAGCAGTGACGGACAGGGGATTACTGAAGCTTTCTTT.

This clonotype was seen ten or more times. The chain employs TRBV9 and TRBJ2-7, with 9 bases that match TRBD2. CDR3 length: 14 residues. Trimming removed 4 bases from V and 6 bases from J; junction bases left unmatched: 8. The germline V gene has CDR1 SGDLS and CDR2 YYNGEE. The CDR3 nucleotides read TGTGCCAGCAGCCCCCAGGGACTAGCTGGCGAGCAGTACTTC. Amino acids: CASSPQGLAGEQYF.

This clonotype was picked up one time. At one end the junction does not follow the germline gene, possibly because of a read error. The chain links TRBV20-1 to TRBJ2-5, with D perhaps matching TRBD1 (7 bases). There are 13 residues in the CDR3. Germline-derived CDR1 and CDR2 are DFQATT and SNEGSKA (reference sequence). CDR3 region: CSTRRGLSETQYF. The DNA of the CDR3 is TGCAGTACTAGGAGGGGGCTATCAGAGACCCAGTACTTC.

This clonotype was found many times. One end of the junction fails to match germline, which may point to a read error. V gene TRBV19 combines with J gene TRBJ2-2; D might be TRBD1 or TRBD2, each matching 5 bases. The CDR3 covers 13 residues. Germline loops: CDR1 LNHDA, CDR2 SQIVND (reference sequence). DNA of the CDR3: TGTGCCAGTAGTGGGGACGCGCCCGGGAAGCTGTTTTTT. Encoded protein: CASSGDAPGKLFF.

This clonotype has at least ten counts. The chain employs TRBV27 and TRBJ2-5; 7 bases fit TRBD1. The CDR3 loop spans 14 amino acids. Looked up from germline, CDR1 is MNHEY and CDR2 is SMNVEV (reference sequence). Germline trimming cut 6 bases from V and 3 bases from J; bases unmatched to any gene: 7. For the CDR3, the DNA is TGTGCCAGCAGACGACAGGGCAGGGAAGAGACCCAGTACTTC. It specifies CASRRQGREETQYF.

This clonotype was seen repeatedly, ten times or more. The rearrangement links TRBV13 to TRBJ2-7; 8 nucleotides line up with TRBD2. The CDR3 is made up of 14 amino acids. V lost 5 bases and J lost 4; bases outside the gene matches: 7. CDR1 and CDR2 from the germline V gene are PRHDT and FYEKMQ (reference sequence). CDR3 region: CASSEWGGRYEQYF. For the CDR3, the DNA is TGTGCCAGCAGCGAGTGGGGCGGGAGGTACGAGCAGTACTTC.

This clonotype has a count of ten or more. The chain uses TRBV5-1 and TRBJ2-7, with 13 bases fitting TRBD2. The CDR3 sequence is 16 residues long. V shed 4 bases and J 2 bases; nucleotides not matched to a gene: 6. Germline CDR1 is SGHRS and CDR2 is YFSETQ. The CDR3 sequence: CASSPRGLAGAYEQYF. The CDR3 nucleotides are TGCGCCAGCAGCCCGAGAGGACTAGCGGGAGCCTACGAGCAGTACTTC.